The 26 T cell receptor beta chains below come from one sample, sequenced in a study of T cells after somatic rescue of genetic block. The repertoire was sequenced with immunoSEQ multiplex PCR; TCRdb's copy has only in-frame clones and lacks some. Counted here are over 95,000 clones, around nine tenths occurring once; the ten biggest clones make up less than 1.5%. Source material: peripheral blood mononuclear cells (PBMCs). The receptors derive from a woman younger than 35.

V is TRBV7-2 and J is TRBJ2-2; D is possibly TRBD2 (6 bases). The CDR3 spans 15 residues. V dropped 1 base and J dropped 7 bases, with 13 bases sitting between them. Germline V gives CDR1 SGHTA, CDR2 FQGNSA. The DNA for the CDR3 is TGTGCCAGCAGCTTAGAGGGAGGATTCAACGGGGAGCTGTTTTTT. Translating it yields CASSLEGGFNGELFF.

This chain joins TRBV27 and TRBJ2-5; no clear D gene. CDR3 length: 13 amino acids. Trimming left V 2 bases short and J 2 bases short, with 6 bases between. CDR1 is MNHEY, CDR2 SMNVEV, per germline (reference sequence). The CDR3 DNA is TGTGCCAGCAGTTTACACAGTCAAGAGACCCAGTACTTC. This sequence encodes CASSLHSQETQYF.

The genes are TRBV28 and TRBJ2-6, with TRBD1 matching 7 bases. V shed 6 bases and J 2 bases; nucleotides not matched to a gene: 10. The CDR3 length is 17 residues. Looked up from germline, CDR1 is MDHEN and CDR2 is SYDVKM. CDR3 DNA sequence: TGTGCCAGCAGGTCTCCGACCGGGACAGCTGGGGCCAACGTCCTGACTTTC. The encoded protein is CASRSPTGTAGANVLTF.

V gene TRBV9 combines with J gene TRBJ1-3, with TRBD1 matching over 9 bases. Trimming at V came to 4 bases and at J to 7 bases, leaving 9 bases not matched to a gene. Germline V CDR1 and CDR2: SGDLS, YYNGEE. This CDR3 comprises 15 residues. The CDR3 spells CASSPGQGFVNTIYF. Written as DNA, the CDR3 is TGTGCCAGCAGCCCCGGACAGGGGTTTGTTAACACCATATATTTT.

V gene TRBV7-9 combines with J gene TRBJ1-2; D unclear. Germline values: CDR1 SEHNR, CDR2 FQNEAQ (reference sequence). This CDR3 comprises 13 residues. V was pared by 3 bases and J by 2 bases, with 7 bases between. The CDR3, as DNA: TGTGCCAGCAGCTTGGAGGGAAACTATGGCTACACCTTC. Translated, it gives CASSLEGNYGYTF.

J is TRBJ1-1 and V is TRBV14, with 7 bases that match TRBD1. In germline, CDR1 is SGHDN, CDR2 FVKESK. This CDR3 has 14 residues. V shed 5 bases and J 9 bases; nucleotides not matched to a gene: 12. The CDR3 DNA sequence: TGTGCCAGCAGCGGCCGGGACAGTCGACGAAAAGCTTTCTTT. Amino acids: CASSGRDSRRKAFF.

The V and J genes are TRBV7-6 and TRBJ1-3, with D possibly matching TRBD1 (5 bases). Trimming shortened V by 5 bases and J by 0 bases, and 8 bases separated the two germline ends. Germline V gene sequence: CDR1 SGHVS, CDR2 FNYEAQ. CDR3 length: 14 residues. DNA for the CDR3: TGTGCCAGCAGCGGGGCGACCTCTGGAAACACCATATATTTT. The encoded protein is CASSGATSGNTIYF.

The J gene is TRBJ2-7, the V gene TRBV30; D not resolved. CDR3 size: 13 residues. V lost 3 bases and J 6 bases, leaving 15 bases between the germline ends. CDR1 is GTSNPN, CDR2 SVGIG, per germline (reference sequence). The CDR3 spells CAWSEMDFGEQYF. DNA of the CDR3: TGTGCCTGGAGCGAGATGGATTTTGGCGAGCAGTACTTC.

The gene calls are TRBV7-8 and TRBJ2-7; D unresolved. The V and J ends lost 5 bases and 3 bases respectively, with 17 bases between them. CDR1 is SGHVS, CDR2 FQNEAQ, per germline. This CDR3 has 15 residues. CDR3: CASSPAPPVNYEQYF. Here the CDR3 DNA reads TGTGCCAGCAGCCCTGCCCCCCCGGTGAACTACGAGCAGTACTTC.

This clone showed up just a few times. The V gene is TRBV11-3, the J gene TRBJ1-1; tentative D call: TRBD1 (6 bases). CDR3 size: 14 residues. Trimming removed 4 bases from V and 1 base from J, with 10 bases in between. In germline, CDR1 is SGHNT, CDR2 YENEEA. The CDR3 DNA reads as TGTGCCAGCAGCTCACAGGGAGGGAACACTGAAGCTTTCTTT. Amino acid sequence: CASSSQGGNTEAFF.

Comments on this clone: A junction boundary mismatches the germline segment, possibly from a read error. This chain connects TRBV19 to TRBJ1-6; D perhaps matches TRBD1 (5 bases). This CDR3 is built from 15 residues. Germline values: CDR1 LNHDA, CDR2 SQIVND (reference sequence). The CDR3 bases are TGTGCCAGTAGTATTGGTGCAGGGTATAGTTCACCCCTCCACTTT. As protein: CASSIGAGYSSPLHF.

The V gene is TRBV11-3, the J gene TRBJ2-1; 9 bases agree with TRBD2. V lost 3 bases to trimming and J lost 3 bases; unmatched junction nucleotides: 3. Per the germline V gene, CDR1 is SGHNT and CDR2 is YENEEA. CDR3 length: 15 amino acids. The CDR3 loop reads CASSLGTSFYNEQFF. The DNA for the CDR3 is TGTGCCAGCAGCTTGGGGACTAGCTTCTACAATGAGCAGTTCTTC.

The rearrangement uses TRBV6-5 and TRBJ2-7; perhaps D is TRBD1 or TRBD2 (5 bases each). V gave up 2 bases and J gave up 2 bases, with 16 bases separating them. Germline lookup yields CDR1 MNHEY and CDR2 SVGAGI. The CDR3 sequence is 16 residues long. Written as DNA, the CDR3 is TGTGCCAGCAGTTACAGGCCGGGGCCAATCCCCTACGAGCAGTACTTC. Protein sequence: CASSYRPGPIPYEQYF.

This clone was counted between two and nine times. The V and J genes are TRBV27 and TRBJ1-5; the D gene is possibly TRBD1 (5 bases). The CDR3 is made up of 20 amino acids. Trimming took 4 bases from V and 7 from J, leaving 32 bases between them. From germline, CDR1 is MNHEY and CDR2 SMNVEV (reference sequence). The CDR3 region has the DNA TGTGCCAGCAGTTCCTTGAGGGGAACCCAAGCCCCAAAGTCTGAGCAGCCCCAGCATTTT. Protein product: CASSSLRGTQAPKSEQPQHF.

This chain uses TRBV6-6 with TRBJ2-5; perhaps D is TRBD1 or TRBD2 (5 bases each). The assigned J gene may be wrong: the sequence end matches TRBJ2-7 better. CDR1 is MNHNY and CDR2 is SVGAGI in the germline V gene (reference sequence). There are 16 residues in the CDR3. The CDR3 here is CASSPVEWGSSYEQYF. CDR3 nucleotides: TGTGCCAGCAGCCCCGTGGAGTGGGGGAGCTCCTACGAGCAGTACTTC.

This sequence joins TRBV9 and TRBJ1-6; no firm D call. With 0 bases removed from V and 7 bases from J, the gap between germline ends came to 5 bases. CDR3 length equals 13 residues. The V gene's germline CDR1 is SGDLS and CDR2 YYNGEE. Here the CDR3 reads CASSVGINSPLHF. CDR3 in DNA: TGTGCCAGCAGCGTAGGAATCAATTCACCCCTCCACTTT.

This clone appeared a single time. The chain employs TRBV14 and TRBJ2-1; TRBD2 is a possible D gene (5 bases). This CDR3 region has 15 residues. V was clipped by 0 bases and J by 8 bases, with 14 bases between them. Germline V CDR1 and CDR2: SGHDN, FVKESK. In nucleotides, the CDR3 is TGTGCCAGCAGCCAAGAGCGGCTAGCTTTCGATGAGCAGTTCTTC. Protein: CASSQERLAFDEQFF.

This clone was observed once. This rearrangement joins TRBV9 to TRBJ2-2; 14 bases are a match to TRBD2. V was pared by 0 bases and J by 6 bases, with 16 bases of the junction left unmatched. CDR3 length equals 21 residues. Germline loops: CDR1 SGDLS, CDR2 YYNGEE. CDR3 sequence (DNA): TGTGCCAGCAGCGTAGCGAGTTCCGGGACTAGCGGGGGACCCCTCGCCGGGGAGCTGTTTTTT. This codes for CASSVASSGTSGGPLAGELFF.

V is TRBV6-5 and J is TRBJ2-5; a weak D match, TRBD1 (6 bases). Germline loops: CDR1 MNHEY, CDR2 SVGAGI. V lost 8 bases and J lost 4, with 20 bases in between. The CDR3 has 15 residues. The CDR3 nucleotides read TGTGCCAGCTCGCCGATGGGGGCAATTGCAGAGACCCAGTACTTC. It codes for CASSPMGAIAETQYF.

This rearrangement joins TRBV2 to TRBJ2-7; weak D call: TRBD2 (5 bases). Germline-derived CDR1 and CDR2 are SNHLY and FYNNEI. The CDR3 has 14 residues. Trimming stripped 5 bases from V and 1 base from J, with 12 bases between. The CDR3 region has the DNA TGTGCCAGCAGTCAGGTTAGACTATCCTACGAGCAGTACTTC. It specifies CASSQVRLSYEQYF.

This clone was counted a single time. The genes are TRBV5-1 and TRBJ2-7, with a tentative D call TRBD2 (6 bases). The V and J ends lost 0 bases and 3 bases respectively, with 13 bases between them. This CDR3 is 15 amino acids long. CDR1 SGHRS and CDR2 YFSETQ come from the germline V gene. The CDR3 DNA sequence: TGCGCCAGCAGCTTGGAGGCGGGAACCTACTACGAGCAGTACTTC. This sequence encodes CASSLEAGTYYEQYF.

The rearrangement joins TRBV11-2 to TRBJ2-2; 9 bases line up with TRBD2. CDR3 length: 17 residues. Germline CDR1 is SGHAT and CDR2 is FQNNGV. Trimming took 4 bases from V and 3 from J; bases not matched to a gene: 9. CDR3 sequence (DNA): TGTGCCAGCAGCTCCCCTCGACTAGCGGAGTACACCGGGGAGCTGTTTTTT. It codes for CASSSPRLAEYTGELFF.

The J gene is TRBJ2-1, the V gene TRBV6-1; the D is unclear. Trimming shortened V by 5 bases and J by 9 bases, and 17 bases separated the two germline ends. CDR1 and CDR2 from the germline V gene are MNHNS and SASEGT. The CDR3 is 14 residues long. CDR3 sequence: CASSPRTPSVEQFF. The CDR3, as DNA: TGTGCCAGCAGTCCACGGACCCCATCCGTTGAGCAGTTCTTC.

The chain employs TRBV5-4 and TRBJ1-2; D is perhaps TRBD1 (6 bases). V was clipped by 3 bases and J by 2 bases, with 14 bases between them. The CDR3 has 15 amino acids. The germline V gene has CDR1 SGHNT and CDR2 YYREEE (reference sequence). CDR3 region: CASSYRGARNYGYTF. Written as DNA, the CDR3 is TGTGCCAGCAGCTATCGGGGGGCGAGAAACTATGGCTACACCTTC.

The V and J genes are TRBV30 and TRBJ1-2; D gene unclear. This CDR3 is built from 12 residues. V lost 7 bases, J lost 4 bases, and 13 bases lay in between. The germline CDR1 and CDR2 sequences are GTSNPN and SVGIG (reference sequence). The CDR3 here is CAFDGLLYGYTF. The CDR3 nucleotides read TGTGCCTTTGACGGATTGCTCTATGGCTACACCTTC.

The chain links TRBV7-2 to TRBJ2-1, with D perhaps assigned TRBD1 or TRBD2 (6 bases each). The CDR3 runs to 18 residues. Germline CDR1 SGHTA, CDR2 FQGNSA. V lost 4 bases, J lost 1 base, and 20 bases lay in between. The CDR3 is CASSSRKGGLVSYNEQFF. CDR3 in DNA: TGTGCCAGCAGCTCCCGAAAGGGGGGCTTAGTTTCCTACAATGAGCAGTTCTTC.